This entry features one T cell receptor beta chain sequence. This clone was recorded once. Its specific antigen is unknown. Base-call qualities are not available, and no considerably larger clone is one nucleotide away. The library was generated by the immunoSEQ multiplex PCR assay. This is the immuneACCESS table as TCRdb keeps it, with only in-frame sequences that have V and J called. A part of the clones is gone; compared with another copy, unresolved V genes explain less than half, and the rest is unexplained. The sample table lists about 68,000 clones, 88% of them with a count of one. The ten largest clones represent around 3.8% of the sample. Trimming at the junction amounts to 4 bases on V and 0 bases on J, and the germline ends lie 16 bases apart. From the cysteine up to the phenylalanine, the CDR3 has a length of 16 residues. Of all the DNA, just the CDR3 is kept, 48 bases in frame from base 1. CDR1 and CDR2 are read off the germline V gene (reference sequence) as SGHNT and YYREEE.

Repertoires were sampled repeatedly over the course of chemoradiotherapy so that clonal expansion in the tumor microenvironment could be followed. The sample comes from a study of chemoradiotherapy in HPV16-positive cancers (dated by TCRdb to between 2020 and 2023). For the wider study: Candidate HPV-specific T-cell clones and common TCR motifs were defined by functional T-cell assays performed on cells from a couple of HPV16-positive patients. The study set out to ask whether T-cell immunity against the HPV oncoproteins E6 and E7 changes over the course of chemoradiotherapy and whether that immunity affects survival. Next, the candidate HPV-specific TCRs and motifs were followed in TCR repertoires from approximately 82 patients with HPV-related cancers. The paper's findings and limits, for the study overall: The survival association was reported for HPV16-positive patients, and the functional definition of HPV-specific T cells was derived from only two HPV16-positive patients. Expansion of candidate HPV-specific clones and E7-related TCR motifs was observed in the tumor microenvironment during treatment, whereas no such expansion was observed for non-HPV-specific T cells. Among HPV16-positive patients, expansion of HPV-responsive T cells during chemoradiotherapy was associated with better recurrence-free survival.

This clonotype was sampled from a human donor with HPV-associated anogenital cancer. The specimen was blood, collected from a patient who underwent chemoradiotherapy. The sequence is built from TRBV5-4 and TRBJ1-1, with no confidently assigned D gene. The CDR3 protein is CASSLSRTSLNTEAFF. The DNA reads TGTGCCAGCAGCCTTTCACGGACGAGCTTGAACACTGAAGCTTTCTTT.